The 12 T cell receptor beta chains in this list originate from one sample, sequenced in a study of cytomegalovirus exposure and HLA in healthy donors. The PCR made use of 60 Vbeta and 13 Jbeta primers. Generated by immunoSEQ multiplex PCR, the TCRdb table keeps only in-frame clones and is missing some. There are some 100,000 clones in the sample; more than 75% occur only once, and more than 3% lies in the top ten. What was sequenced was PBMCs. These receptors all stem from a woman aged 45-60 years in good health and CMV-seropositive.

The chain links TRBV11-2 to TRBJ2-7; 9 bases map to TRBD2. The CDR3 runs 16 residues. Germline loops: CDR1 SGHAT, CDR2 FQNNGV. After removal of 3 bases from V and 0 bases from J, the junction contained 6 bases not matched to a gene. This CDR3 reads CASSLGSGRLSYEQYF. The CDR3 nucleotides read TGTGCCAGCAGCTTGGGTAGCGGGAGACTCTCCTACGAGCAGTACTTC.

The chain uses TRBV7-8 and TRBJ2-5; perhaps TRBD1 as D (6 bases). Germline V gives CDR1 SGHVS, CDR2 FQNEAQ. The CDR3 is 14 residues long. With 5 bases removed from V and 7 bases from J, the gap between germline ends came to 17 bases. In DNA form, the CDR3 reads TGTGCCAGCAGCCTAGAACCGACAGGAGGGACCCAGTACTTC. Amino acids: CASSLEPTGGTQYF. The whole variable domain, remainder taken from reference TRBV7-8 and TRBJ2-5, is GAGVSQSPRYKVAKRGQDVALRCDPISGHVSLFWYQQALGQGPEFLTYFQNEAQLDKSGLPSDRFFAERPEGSVSTLKIQRTQQEDSAVYLCASSLEPTGGTQYFGPGTRLLVL.

The CDR3 bases are TGTGCCAGCAGCTTAGACTCAACAGGGAGAAGTCTAACTGAAGCTTTCTTT. This gives the protein CASSLDSTGRSLTEAFF. The V gene is TRBV7-9, the J gene TRBJ1-1; D may be TRBD1 (6 bases). Between the trimmed V and J ends, which lost 1 base and 5 bases, there was a span of 20 bases. CDR1 SEHNR and CDR2 FQNEAQ come from the germline V gene (reference sequence). This CDR3 spans 17 amino acids. The full variable domain, with the rest looked up from reference TRBV7-9 and TRBJ1-1, is DTGVSQNPRHKITKRGQNVTFRCDPISEHNRLYWYRQTLGQGPEFLTYFQNEAQLEKSRLLSDRFSAERPKGSFSTLEIQRTEQGDSAMYLCASSLDSTGRSLTEAFFGQGTRLTVV.

This chain links TRBV6-1 with TRBJ1-2; perhaps TRBD1 as D (6 bases). This CDR3 has 12 residues. CDR1 is MNHNS and CDR2 is SASEGT in the germline V gene. V lost 7 bases and J 2 bases, leaving 8 bases between the germline ends. DNA of the CDR3: TGTGCCAGCACTCAGGGGAACTATGGCTACACCTTC. It encodes CASTQGNYGYTF.

The rearrangement joins TRBV7-9 to TRBJ1-2, with D possibly being TRBD1 (6 bases). CDR1 and CDR2 (germline): SEHNR, FQNEAQ (reference sequence). The CDR3 is made up of 15 amino acids. V lost 1 base and J 8 bases, leaving 17 bases between the germline ends. CDR3 amino acids: CASSLGGEGTRGYTF. In DNA, the CDR3 is TGTGCCAGCAGCTTAGGGGGCGAGGGGACACGCGGCTACACCTTC. Full variable domain (rest looked up from reference TRBV7-9 and TRBJ1-2): DTGVSQNPRHKITKRGQNVTFRCDPISEHNRLYWYRQTLGQGPEFLTYFQNEAQLEKSRLLSDRFSAERPKGSFSTLEIQRTEQGDSAMYLCASSLGGEGTRGYTFGSGTRLTVV.

The chain combines TRBV27 with TRBJ1-5, with TRBD1 as a possible D gene (5 bases). Germline CDR1 reads MNHEY; CDR2 reads SMNVEV (reference sequence). This CDR3 comprises 13 residues. Trimming pared 2 bases from V and 8 bases from J, leaving 10 bases between. CDR3 sequence (DNA): TGTGCCAGCAGTTTACAGGGAGGGAAGCCCCAGCATTTT. Translated, it gives CASSLQGGKPQHF.

V and J are TRBV27 and TRBJ1-1, with 8 bases fitting TRBD1. Germline V CDR1 and CDR2: MNHEY, SMNVEV (reference sequence). The ends lost 9 bases at V and 1 base at J; junction bases unmatched: 4. This CDR3 is built from 13 residues. The CDR3 sequence: CARLTGENTEAFF. CDR3 nucleotide sequence: TGTGCCAGATTGACAGGGGAGAACACTGAAGCTTTCTTT.

The chain carries TRBV5-4 and TRBJ2-7; 7 nucleotides match TRBD2. J was trimmed by 0 bases and V by 0 bases; bases with no gene match: 3. CDR1 and CDR2 (germline): SGHNT, YYREEE (reference sequence). This CDR3 has 15 residues. The CDR3 protein is CASSLEAGPSYEQYF. DNA of the CDR3: TGTGCCAGCAGCTTGGAAGCGGGACCCTCCTACGAGCAGTACTTC.

The rearrangement uses TRBV4-2 and TRBJ2-7, with 8 bases matching TRBD2. The V gene's germline CDR1 is LGHNA and CDR2 YNFKEQ. The V segment lost 1 base and the J segment 2 bases; nucleotides outside the gene matches: 7. This CDR3 has 16 amino acids. The CDR3 nucleotides read TGTGCCAGCAGCCAAGGCGTCGGGGGGGACACCTACGAGCAGTACTTC. Protein: CASSQGVGGDTYEQYF.

V and J are TRBV19 and TRBJ2-3; tentatively, D is TRBD1 (5 bases). The CDR3 runs 16 residues. Germline lookup yields CDR1 LNHDA and CDR2 SQIVND (reference sequence). Between the trimmed V and J ends, which lost 3 bases and 0 bases, there was a span of 13 bases. The CDR3 nucleotides are TGTGCCAGTAGTATCATCGCAGGGCCTAGCACAGATACGCAGTATTTT. It yields the protein CASSIIAGPSTDTQYF.

The rearrangement links TRBV2 to TRBJ2-1, with a weak D call TRBD2 (7 bases). The CDR3 contains 15 residues. Germline loops: CDR1 SNHLY, CDR2 FYNNEI. V lost 1 base and J lost 6, with 13 bases in between. The CDR3 bases are TGTGCCAGCAGTGAAGGGGGGGGCCTTAGCAATGAGCAGTTCTTC. Translated: CASSEGGGLSNEQFF.

This rearrangement joins TRBV27 to TRBJ2-7, with a weak D call TRBD1 (7 bases). V was clipped by 3 bases and J by 3 bases, with 21 bases between them. The CDR3 contains 17 residues. Germline V gene data show CDR1 as MNHEY and CDR2 as SMNVEV (reference sequence). The CDR3 coding sequence is TGTGCCAGCAGTTTCGGGCGGTCGCAGGGGGGAGACTACGAGCAGTACTTC. Protein: CASSFGRSQGGDYEQYF.